This section outlines one TCR beta chain sequence together with its context. The entry originates in a study of blood T cell repertoires in COVID-19. Turning to the study itself: T cells, B-cell-depleted T cells, or PBMCs supplied cDNA or gDNA.

CDR1 is SQVTM, CDR2 ANQGSEA, per germline. The CDR3 has 15 residues. V was pared by 5 bases and J by 0 bases, with 14 bases between. The method was immunoSEQ multiplex PCR; TCRdb's version includes in-frame clones alone and lacks a portion of them. The sample shows approximately 150,000 clones, approximately 88% of them seen only once. Assignments of participants to cohorts depended upon their own reported clinical history. The chain uses TRBV29-1 and TRBJ2-1, with unresolved D. This clonotype was sampled from a man in his 70s who had been exposed to COVID-19. The sample was PBMCs or T cells enriched from blood (not recorded which). CDR3: CSVIGKEVSYNEQFF. For the CDR3, the DNA is TGCAGCGTTATCGGAAAAGAGGTCTCCTACAATGAGCAGTTCTTC.